Listed below are T cell receptor beta chains from one sample, sequenced in a study of CD8 T cells in Susac syndrome. TCRdb re-derived calls from the immunoSEQ multiplex PCR reads in MiXCR, one entry per CDR3 protein. The repertoire holds about 110,000 distinct CDR3 sequences, with approximately 95% as singletons. The sample taken for sequencing was CD8+ T cells from PBMCs. The receptors derive from a human donor with Susac syndrome. CDR3s include the opening cysteine and the closing phenylalanine or tryptophan. The order of the fields is CDR3 length, clone size, J gene, V gene, D gene, CDR3 protein, CDR3 DNA. D genes are given only for firm matches. The listing skips clone size in some rows; elsewhere it reads once, few, many or a size class.

len: 14
abundance: .
j_gene: TRBJ1-4
v_gene: TRBV9
d_gene: .
CDR3aa: CASSVGSAGEKLFF
CDR3nt: TGTGCCAGCAGCGTGGGATCTGCGGGTGAAAAACTGTTTTTT

len: 14
abundance: .
j_gene: TRBJ1-5
v_gene: TRBV27
d_gene: TRBD1
CDR3aa: CASSLTGAGQPQHF
CDR3nt: TGTGCCAGCAGCCTGACAGGGGCCGGACAGCCCCAGCATTTT

len: 12
abundance: .
j_gene: TRBJ2-1
v_gene: TRBV20-1
d_gene: .
CDR3aa: CSASSGINEQFF
CDR3nt: TGCAGTGCTAGCAGCGGTATAAATGAGCAGTTCTTC

len: 15
abundance: .
j_gene: TRBJ2-1
v_gene: TRBV12-3/TRBV12-4
d_gene: .
CDR3aa: CASSLKGGLDNEQFF
CDR3nt: TGTGCCAGCAGTTTGAAGGGAGGTCTTGACAATGAGCAGTTCTTC

len: 13
abundance: .
j_gene: TRBJ1-2
v_gene: TRBV27
d_gene: TRBD1
CDR3aa: CASSSQGAGGYTF
CDR3nt: TGTGCCAGCAGTTCGCAGGGGGCAGGGGGCTACACCTTC

len: 9
abundance: .
j_gene: TRBJ1-2
v_gene: TRBV6-9
d_gene: .
CDR3aa: CASLSGYTF
CDR3nt: TGTGCCAGCCTCTCTGGCTACACCTTC

len: 13
abundance: .
j_gene: TRBJ2-4
v_gene: TRBV5-4
d_gene: TRBD2
CDR3aa: CASSFRGGDIQYF
CDR3nt: TGTGCCAGCAGCTTCCGGGGGGGGGACATTCAGTACTTC

len: 14
abundance: once
j_gene: TRBJ2-5
v_gene: TRBV15
d_gene: .
CDR3aa: CATSRGSRQETQYF
CDR3nt: TGTGCCACCAGCAGAGGTTCCCGCCAAGAGACCCAGTACTTC

len: 14
abundance: once
j_gene: TRBJ1-5
v_gene: TRBV7-8
d_gene: .
CDR3aa: CASSPDSDERPQHF
CDR3nt: TGTGCCAGCAGCCCCGACAGCGACGAGAGACCCCAGCATTTT

len: 15
abundance: .
j_gene: TRBJ2-3
v_gene: TRBV7-9
d_gene: .
CDR3aa: CASSLEAAQGGTQYF
CDR3nt: TGTGCCAGCAGCTTAGAAGCGGCCCAAGGTGGTACGCAGTATTTT

len: 14
abundance: .
j_gene: TRBJ1-5
v_gene: TRBV7-8
d_gene: .
CDR3aa: CASSLKGSNQPQHF
CDR3nt: TGTGCCAGCAGCTTAAAGGGTAGCAATCAGCCCCAGCATTTT

len: 13
abundance: .
j_gene: TRBJ2-1
v_gene: TRBV5-1
d_gene: .
CDR3aa: CASSLEGGHEQFF
CDR3nt: TGCGCCAGCAGCTTGGAGGGCGGCCATGAGCAGTTCTTC

len: 12
abundance: .
j_gene: TRBJ2-4
v_gene: TRBV29-1
d_gene: .
CDR3aa: CSVVGVENIQYF
CDR3nt: TGCAGCGTTGTGGGGGTCGAAAACATTCAGTACTTC

len: 13
abundance: .
j_gene: TRBJ2-1
v_gene: TRBV27
d_gene: TRBD2
CDR3aa: CASTRAGYNEQFF
CDR3nt: TGTGCCAGCACCAGAGCGGGGTATAATGAGCAGTTCTTC

len: 11
abundance: .
j_gene: TRBJ1-3
v_gene: TRBV29-1
d_gene: .
CDR3aa: CSVVGGNTIYF
CDR3nt: TGCAGCGTTGTTGGGGGAAACACCATATATTTT

len: 13
abundance: .
j_gene: TRBJ1-4
v_gene: TRBV29-1
d_gene: .
CDR3aa: CSAQGPEYEKLFF
CDR3nt: TGCAGCGCACAGGGACCGGAGTATGAAAAACTGTTTTTT

len: 14
abundance: .
j_gene: TRBJ2-4
v_gene: TRBV7-8
d_gene: TRBD1
CDR3aa: CASSIDRGSNIQYF
CDR3nt: TGTGCCAGCAGCATAGACAGGGGAAGCAACATTCAGTACTTC

len: 16
abundance: few
j_gene: TRBJ2-2
v_gene: TRBV7-3
d_gene: TRBD1
CDR3aa: CASMTTGTANTGELFF
CDR3nt: TGTGCCAGCATGACTACCGGGACAGCTAACACCGGGGAGCTGTTTTTT

len: 18
abundance: .
j_gene: TRBJ2-5
v_gene: TRBV4-2
d_gene: .
CDR3aa: CASSHSRTGGPGSETQYF
CDR3nt: TGTGCCAGCAGCCACTCACGAACGGGGGGCCCGGGAAGTGAGACCCAGTACTTC

len: 15
abundance: .
j_gene: TRBJ1-5
v_gene: TRBV28
d_gene: TRBD1
CDR3aa: CASKTGEELNQPQHF
CDR3nt: TGTGCCAGCAAAACAGGGGAAGAACTCAATCAGCCCCAGCATTTT

len: 14
abundance: .
j_gene: TRBJ2-7
v_gene: TRBV5-1
d_gene: .
CDR3aa: CASSWRDTSYEQYF
CDR3nt: TGCGCCAGCAGCTGGCGGGACACATCCTACGAGCAGTACTTC

len: 15
abundance: .
j_gene: TRBJ1-2
v_gene: TRBV6-1
d_gene: .
CDR3aa: CASSVVGSGYYGYTF
CDR3nt: TGTGCCAGCAGTGTGGTCGGGAGTGGGTACTATGGCTACACCTTC

len: 14
abundance: .
j_gene: TRBJ1-1
v_gene: TRBV6-5
d_gene: .
CDR3aa: CASSYSMPGYEAFF
CDR3nt: TGTGCCAGCAGTTACTCGATGCCGGGATACGAAGCTTTCTTT